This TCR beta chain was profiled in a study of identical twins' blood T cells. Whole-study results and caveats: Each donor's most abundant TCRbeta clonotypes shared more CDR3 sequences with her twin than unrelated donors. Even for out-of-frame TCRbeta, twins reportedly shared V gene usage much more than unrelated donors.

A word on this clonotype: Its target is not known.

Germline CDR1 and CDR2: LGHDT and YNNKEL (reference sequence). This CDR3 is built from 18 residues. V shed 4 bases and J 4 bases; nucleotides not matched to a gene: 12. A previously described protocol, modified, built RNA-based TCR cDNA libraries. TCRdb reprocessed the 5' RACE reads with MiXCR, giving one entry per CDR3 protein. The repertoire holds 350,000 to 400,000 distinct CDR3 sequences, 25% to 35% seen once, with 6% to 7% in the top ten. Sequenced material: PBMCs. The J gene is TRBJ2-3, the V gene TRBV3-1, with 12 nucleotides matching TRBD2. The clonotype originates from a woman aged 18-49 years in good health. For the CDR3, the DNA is TGTGCCAGCAGCCCCTCTCCTAGCGGGGGGGCCTTTGCAGATACGCAGTATTTT. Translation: CASSPSPSGGAFADTQYF.